This T cell receptor (beta chain) is drawn from a study of OX40 agonist ivuxolimab in advanced cancers. This clone came up a few times. Individuals having autoimmune disease history or systemic immunosuppression were not enrolled. Here immunoSEQ multiplex PCR was the method, and the copy in TCRdb shows in-frame clones only, minus some. The sample lists roughly 53,000 clones; over 80% were seen once. This material consisted of CD4+ or CD8+ T cells sorted from blood, taken in a trial of the OX40 agonist ivuxolimab. This sequence originates from an adult with an advanced solid tumor such as melanoma, head and neck, liver or kidney cancer.

CDR3 sequence (DNA): TGTGCCAGCAGTCTACGCGGACGGGGGAGAGGCAATGAGCAGTTCTTC. It codes for CASSLRGRGRGNEQFF. The chain joins TRBV14 to TRBJ2-1; possibly TRBD2 for D (6 bases). Germline V gene data show CDR1 as SGHDN and CDR2 as FVKESK. The length of the CDR3 is 16 residues. V was clipped by 6 bases and J by 6 bases, with 21 bases between them.